A single sample gave rise to the 31 T cell receptor beta chains below, sequenced in a study of cytomegalovirus exposure and HLA in healthy donors. The PCR employed 60 Vbeta primers together with 13 Jbeta primers. The data were produced by immunoSEQ multiplex PCR, yet TCRdb's version contains in-frame clones alone and is incomplete. The sample contains 150,000 to 200,000 clones, roughly four fifths of which appear only once. What was sequenced was PBMCs. The receptors were sampled from a man between 18 and 29 years old in good health and CMV-seronegative.

The CDR3 coding sequence is TGTGCCAGCAGCCTGGGTGGAGGGGAAGAGACCCAGTACTTC. Its translation: CASSLGGGEETQYF. The chain carries TRBV14 and TRBJ2-5, with D maybe TRBD2 (6 bases). The CDR3 totals 14 residues. The germline V and J ends were trimmed by 4 bases and 3 bases, with 12 bases remaining between them. CDR1 is SGHDN, CDR2 FVKESK, per germline.

The chain combines TRBV30 with TRBJ2-5, with 10 nucleotides matching TRBD2. The germline CDR1 and CDR2 sequences are GTSNPN and SVGIG (reference sequence). The CDR3 sequence is 15 residues long. V lost 2 bases to trimming and J lost 4 bases; unmatched junction nucleotides: 7. Here the CDR3 reads CAWSQLAGTPETQYF. CDR3 bases: TGTGCCTGGAGTCAACTAGCGGGAACCCCAGAGACCCAGTACTTC.

This rearrangement joins TRBV5-6 to TRBJ1-1, with D possibly TRBD1 on 6 matching bases. The CDR3 has 14 residues. Germline CDR1 and CDR2: SGHDT and YYEEEE. Between the trimmed V and J ends, which lost 4 bases and 5 bases, there was a span of 15 bases. Here the CDR3 reads CASSGGGGGTEAFF. Here the CDR3 DNA reads TGTGCCAGCAGCGGCGGGGGCGGGGGGACTGAAGCTTTCTTT. The full variable domain, completed using reference TRBV5-6 and TRBJ1-1, is DAGVTQSPTHLIKTRGQQVTLRCSPKSGHDTVSWYQQALGQGPQFIFQYYEEEERQRGNFPDRFSGHQFPNYSSELNVNALLLGDSALYLCASSGGGGGTEAFFGQGTRLTVV.

This sequence joins TRBV14 and TRBJ2-5, with no clear D. V was pared by 4 bases and J by 5 bases, with 11 bases between. The V gene's germline CDR1 is SGHDN and CDR2 FVKESK. The CDR3 length is 13 residues. The CDR3 loop is CASSLGFRETQYF. In DNA form, the CDR3 reads TGTGCCAGCAGCCTTGGTTTCCGGGAGACCCAGTACTTC.

The rearrangement uses TRBV6-5 and TRBJ1-6, with D unresolved. The V end was cut by 8 bases, the J end by 7 bases, with 12 bases between. This CDR3 is 13 amino acids long. In germline, CDR1 is MNHEY, CDR2 SVGAGI. The CDR3 nucleotides read TGTGCCAGCTGTCTAAATACGAATTCACCCCTCCACTTT. This encodes CASCLNTNSPLHF.

In the case of this clone: At one of its ends the junction is not consistent with the germline gene, which may arise from a read error. V and J are TRBV4-1 and TRBJ2-2; 7 bases map to TRBD2. The CDR3 is 15 residues long. The germline V gene encodes CDR1 MGHRA and CDR2 YSYEKL. The CDR3 bases are TGCGCCAGCAGCCAAGACACTAGCGCCCCCGGGGGGCTGTTTTTT. It translates to CASSQDTSAPGGLFF.

This clone was detected once. The rearrangement uses TRBV6-4 and TRBJ1-2; tentative D call: TRBD1 (5 bases). CDR3 length: 15 residues. Trimming left V 2 bases short and J 3 bases short, with 13 bases between. CDR1 and CDR2 from the germline V gene are MRHNA and SNTAGT. The CDR3 DNA is TGTGCCAGCAGTGACCCGGGGGGTAGCGACTATGGCTACACCTTC. Translating gives CASSDPGGSDYGYTF.

The chain has TRBV6-1 and TRBJ1-2; TRBD1 aligns across 9 bases. V dropped 0 bases and J dropped 4; count of bases not matched to a gene: 6. This CDR3 has 16 residues. Germline-derived CDR1 and CDR2 are MNHNS and SASEGT. CDR3 sequence (DNA): TGTGCCAGCAGTGAAGCGGGGACAGGGCTTACCTATGGCTACACCTTC. Translated, it gives CASSEAGTGLTYGYTF.

V and J are TRBV7-2 and TRBJ2-1; D is unresolved. There are 16 residues in the CDR3. Trimming left V 7 bases short and J 4 bases short, with 20 bases between. Germline assignment: CDR1 SGHTA and CDR2 FQGNSA. The CDR3 loop is CASTPIAPATYNEQFF. In DNA, the CDR3 is TGTGCCAGCACCCCTATAGCCCCCGCCACGTACAATGAGCAGTTCTTC. Combining the CDR3 with reference TRBV7-2 and TRBJ2-1 gives the whole variable domain GAGVSQSPSNKVTEKGKDVELRCDPISGHTALYWYRQSLGQGLEFLIYFQGNSAPDKSGLPSDRFSAERTGGSVSTLTIQRTQQEDSAVYLCASTPIAPATYNEQFFGPGTRLTVL.

V usage is TRBV10-3 and J usage is TRBJ1-6; no clear D gene. V was clipped by 1 base and J by 10 bases, with 11 bases between them. Germline loops: CDR1 ENHRY, CDR2 SYGVKD. CDR3 length: 14 amino acids. The CDR3 bases are TGTGCCATCAGTGAGTTCAGCAGGAACTCACCCCTCCACTTT. Translation: CAISEFSRNSPLHF.

The chain employs TRBV5-8 and TRBJ1-6; no firm D call. The CDR3 runs to 15 residues. Germline V lookup: CDR1 SGHTS, CDR2 YDEGEE. Deletions cut 4 bases from V and 1 base from J, with 9 bases between. CDR3 coding DNA: TGTGCCAGCAGCCCCGGGAATTCCTATAATTCACCCCTCCACTTT. Translating it yields CASSPGNSYNSPLHF.

The genes are TRBV15 and TRBJ2-6; D is unclear. Per germline, CDR1 LNHNV and CDR2 YYDKDF (reference sequence). The CDR3 spans 14 residues. V lost 1 base and J 1 base, leaving 2 bases between the germline ends. The CDR3 is CATSRVSGANVLTF. CDR3 coding DNA: TGTGCCACCAGCAGAGTATCTGGGGCCAACGTCCTGACTTTC.

The chain uses TRBV7-3 and TRBJ1-1; no reliable D call. Trimming shortened V by 0 bases and J by 4 bases, and 12 bases separated the two germline ends. Germline CDR1 SGHTA, CDR2 FQGTGA. The CDR3 consists of 15 residues. For the CDR3, the DNA is TGTGCCAGCAGCTTAACCGGGGAAAGGACCACTGAAGCTTTCTTT. Translated: CASSLTGERTTEAFF.

V and J are TRBV5-1 and TRBJ2-3, with unresolved D. Trimming took 4 bases from V and 6 from J, leaving 24 bases between them. The CDR3 sequence is 17 residues long. CDR1 is SGHRS, CDR2 YFSETQ, per germline. The CDR3 spells CASSSQPTASVTDTQYF. The CDR3 nucleotides are TGCGCCAGCAGCAGTCAGCCAACGGCAAGCGTGACGGATACGCAGTATTTT.

This rearrangement joins TRBV11-2 to TRBJ2-4, with a possible D match to TRBD2 (5 bases). CDR3 length: 14 residues. Trimming stripped 6 bases from V and 1 base from J, with 10 bases between. Germline CDR1 is SGHAT and CDR2 is FQNNGV. CDR3 in amino acids: CASRPRGAKNIQYF. Written as DNA, the CDR3 is TGTGCCAGCAGGCCAAGAGGGGCCAAAAACATTCAGTACTTC.

The chain couples TRBV25-1 to TRBJ2-5, with D tentatively TRBD1 (5 bases). The better agreement between TRBJ2-7 and the DNA end casts doubt on the J call. CDR3 length: 14 amino acids. Looked up from germline, CDR1 is MGHDK and CDR2 is SYGVNS. CDR3: CASSEYRDSYEQYF. CDR3 DNA sequence: TGTGCCAGCAGTGAATACAGGGACTCCTACGAGCAGTACTTC.

The rearrangement joins TRBV28 to TRBJ2-7, with 7 bases lining up with TRBD1. The CDR3 extends over 14 amino acids. Germline CDR1 and CDR2: MDHEN and SYDVKM. J was trimmed by 0 bases and V by 7 bases; bases with no gene match: 6. CDR3 loop: CASTAGTASYEQYF. The CDR3 DNA follows: TGTGCCAGCACGGCCGGGACAGCCTCCTACGAGCAGTACTTC.

The chain employs TRBV29-1 and TRBJ2-6; D is perhaps TRBD1 (6 bases). This CDR3 contains 16 residues. Trimming took 5 bases from V and 0 from J, leaving 14 bases between them. Germline V CDR1 and CDR2: SQVTM, ANQGSEA. The CDR3 loop reads CSVFRDTNSGANVLTF. CDR3 DNA: TGCAGCGTTTTCCGGGACACCAACTCTGGGGCCAACGTCCTGACTTTC.

The CDR3 loop is CASSPGTVVSPLHF. The CDR3 DNA reads TGTGCCAGCAGCCCCGGGACAGTAGTGTCACCCCTCCACTTT. The chain is built from TRBV7-6 and TRBJ1-6, with TRBD1 matching 7 bases. This CDR3 contains 14 residues. Trimming removed 5 bases from V and 10 bases from J; junction bases left unmatched: 8. Germline values: CDR1 SGHVS, CDR2 FNYEAQ. Full variable domain (rest looked up from reference TRBV7-6 and TRBJ1-6): GAGVSQSPRYKVTKRGQDVALRCDPISGHVSLYWYRQALGQGPEFLTYFNYEAQQDKSGLPNDRFSAERPEGSISTLTIQRTEQRDSAMYRCASSPGTVVSPLHFGNGTRLTVT.

CDR3 coding DNA: TGTGCCAGCAGTGCAGGGCTCGATAATTCACCCCTCCACTTT. It translates to CASSAGLDNSPLHF. This chain joins TRBV25-1 and TRBJ1-6, with D possibly TRBD1 on 5 matching bases. V lost 4 bases to trimming and J lost 5 bases, with 9 bases between them. Germline CDR1 is MGHDK and CDR2 is SYGVNS. This CDR3 spans 14 amino acids.

The chain is built from TRBV6-6 and TRBJ2-7, with D maybe TRBD1 (5 bases). CDR3 length equals 13 residues. Trimming shortened V by 7 bases and J by 3 bases, and 13 bases separated the two germline ends. The germline gives CDR1 MNHNY, CDR2 SVGAGI (reference sequence). CDR3 loop: CASIEDTVYEQYF. CDR3 sequence (DNA): TGTGCCAGCATCGAGGACACCGTCTACGAGCAGTACTTC.

The chain links TRBV10-2 to TRBJ2-2; 8 bases are a match to TRBD1. Germline CDR1 is WSHSY and CDR2 is SAAADI. CDR3 length: 14 residues. The V and J ends lost 10 bases and 1 base, in that order; junction bases with no gene match: 5. The CDR3 bases are TGCGCCATTCCGGACAGGGTGAACACCGGGGAGCTGTTTTTT. This encodes CAIPDRVNTGELFF.

V is TRBV6-6 and J is TRBJ2-1, with 11 bases fitting TRBD2. Germline V CDR1 and CDR2: MNHNY, SVGAGI (reference sequence). CDR3 length: 16 residues. Trimming removed 6 bases from V and 5 bases from J; junction bases left unmatched: 9. CDR3 nucleotide sequence: TGTGCCAGCAGGGATAGCGGGGGGGCCACGGACAATGAGCAGTTCTTC. Translated: CASRDSGGATDNEQFF.

A few counts support this clone. This rearrangement joins TRBV5-6 to TRBJ2-7; D is uncertain. The CDR3 covers 13 residues. Looked up from germline, CDR1 is SGHDT and CDR2 is YYEEEE. The ends were cut back, 4 bases at V and 3 bases at J, with 11 bases in the middle. The CDR3 DNA is TGTGCCAGCAGCCTAGATGTGTTCTACGAGCAGTACTTC. It codes for CASSLDVFYEQYF. Using reference TRBV5-6 and TRBJ2-7 for the parts outside the CDR3, the full variable domain is DAGVTQSPTHLIKTRGQQVTLRCSPKSGHDTVSWYQQALGQGPQFIFQYYEEEERQRGNFPDRFSGHQFPNYSSELNVNALLLGDSALYLCASSLDVFYEQYFGPGTRLTVT.

This clone is a singleton in its sample. This chain links TRBV30 with TRBJ2-5; the match to TRBD1 covers 7 bases. From germline, CDR1 is GTSNPN and CDR2 SVGIG (reference sequence). V shed 2 bases, J shed 2 bases, and the junction held 5 bases outside the gene matches. The CDR3 length is 14 residues. As DNA, the CDR3 is TGTGCCTGGAGTCCACCGGGACAGCAAGAGACCCAGTACTTC. Amino acids: CAWSPPGQQETQYF.

The chain employs TRBV27 and TRBJ1-6, with 12 bases identical to TRBD1. Germline CDR1 and CDR2: MNHEY and SMNVEV (reference sequence). CDR3 length equals 17 residues. The J segment lost 10 bases and the V segment lost 4 bases, leaving 11 bases of the junction unmatched. The CDR3 sequence is CASSWGTGGMGWSPLHF. The CDR3 region has the DNA TGTGCCAGCAGTTGGGGGACAGGGGGCATGGGATGGTCACCCCTCCACTTT.

The V call is TRBV6-1, the J call TRBJ1-3, with 8 positions matching TRBD1. Losses at the gene ends were 2 bases for V and 4 bases for J; bases not matched to a gene: 7. Germline V CDR1 and CDR2: MNHNS, SASEGT. The CDR3 runs 16 residues. Written as DNA, the CDR3 is TGTGCCAGCAGTGAAACAGGGGGTTCCAGGGGAAACACCATATATTTT. The encoded protein is CASSETGGSRGNTIYF.

This clone was seen only a few times. This chain links TRBV5-1 with TRBJ1-1; tentative D call: TRBD1 (6 bases). The CDR3 totals 14 residues. CDR1 is SGHRS and CDR2 is YFSETQ in the germline V gene. V was cut by 4 bases and J by 0 bases, with 10 bases left in between. For the CDR3, the DNA is TGCGCCAGCAGCGAGACAGGCATGAACACTGAAGCTTTCTTT. Its protein is CASSETGMNTEAFF.

The chain links TRBV28 to TRBJ1-5; D unresolved. The germline V gene has CDR1 MDHEN and CDR2 SYDVKM. V was trimmed by 6 bases and J by 2 bases, leaving 20 bases between them. The CDR3 sequence is 17 residues long. The CDR3 protein is CASSTALAGGGNQPQHF. For the CDR3, the DNA is TGTGCCAGCAGCACCGCGCTAGCGGGAGGTGGCAATCAGCCCCAGCATTTT. Looking up the rest from reference TRBV28 and TRBJ1-5 gives the full variable domain: DVKVTQSSRYLVKRTGEKVFLECVQDMDHENMFWYRQDPGLGLRLIYFSYDVKMKEKGDIPEGYSVSREKKERFSLILESASTNQTSMYLCASSTALAGGGNQPQHFGDGTRLSIL.

The V call is TRBV6-5, the J call TRBJ1-5; D gene ambiguous. V was trimmed by 5 bases and J by 4 bases, leaving 15 bases between them. This CDR3 comprises 15 residues. Germline V gives CDR1 MNHEY, CDR2 SVGAGI. CDR3 loop: CASSKRAQLNQPQHF. CDR3 bases: TGTGCCAGCAGTAAGAGGGCACAGCTGAATCAGCCCCAGCATTTT.

The chain is built from TRBV6-5 and TRBJ2-3; 8 bases line up with TRBD2. The germline V gene encodes CDR1 MNHEY and CDR2 SVGAGI. The CDR3 runs 16 residues. V dropped 4 bases and J dropped 0; count of bases not matched to a gene: 6. The CDR3 nucleotides read TGTGCCAGCAGTTCCCTCCGGGGGGGTAGCACAGATACGCAGTATTTT. Its protein is CASSSLRGGSTDTQYF.